This T cell receptor (beta chain) was obtained from a study of memory B cells and T cells in multiple sclerosis. General study results and limits: Compartments had unequal clone-set sizes, affecting shared clonotype counts.

The germline CDR1 and CDR2 sequences are MNHNY and SVGAGI (reference sequence). With 0 bases removed from V and 5 bases from J, the gap between germline ends came to 7 bases. The CDR3 loop spans 13 amino acids. The protocol was immunoSEQ multiplex PCR, while the TCRdb copy is restricted to in-frame clones and leaves out a portion. The table shows around 7,600 clones, with roughly 50% occurring only once. Comments on this clone: Its antigen is currently unknown.

This sequence was found in a human donor with multiple sclerosis. What was sequenced was memory (CD45RO+) CD8+ T cells from blood. The chain recombines TRBV6-6 with TRBJ2-5; D is perhaps TRBD1 (5 bases). The CDR3 nucleotides are TGTGCCAGCAGTTACTCCTGGGGCGAGACCCAGTACTTC. It yields the protein CASSYSWGETQYF.